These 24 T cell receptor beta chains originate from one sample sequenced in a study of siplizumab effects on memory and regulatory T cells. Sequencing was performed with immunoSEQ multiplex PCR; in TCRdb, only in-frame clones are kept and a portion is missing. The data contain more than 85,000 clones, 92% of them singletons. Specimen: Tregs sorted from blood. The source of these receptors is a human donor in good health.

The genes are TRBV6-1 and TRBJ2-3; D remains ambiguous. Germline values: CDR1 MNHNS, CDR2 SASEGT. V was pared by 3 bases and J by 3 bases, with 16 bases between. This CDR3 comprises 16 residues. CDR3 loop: CASSDVQGLGTDTQYF. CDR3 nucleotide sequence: TGTGCCAGCAGTGATGTTCAAGGTTTGGGGACAGATACGCAGTATTTT.

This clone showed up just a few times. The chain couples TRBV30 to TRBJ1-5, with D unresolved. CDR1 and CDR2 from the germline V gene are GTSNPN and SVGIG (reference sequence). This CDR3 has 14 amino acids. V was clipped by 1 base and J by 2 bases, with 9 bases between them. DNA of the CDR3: TGTGCCTGGAGTGCCCGACGGGGCAATCAGCCCCAGCATTTT. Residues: CAWSARRGNQPQHF.

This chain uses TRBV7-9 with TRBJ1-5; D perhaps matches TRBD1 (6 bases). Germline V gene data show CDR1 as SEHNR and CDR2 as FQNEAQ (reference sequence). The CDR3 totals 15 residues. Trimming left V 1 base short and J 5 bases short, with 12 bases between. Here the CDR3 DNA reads TGTGCCAGCAGCTTAGGAGACAGGTCTGATCAGCCCCAGCATTTT. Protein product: CASSLGDRSDQPQHF.

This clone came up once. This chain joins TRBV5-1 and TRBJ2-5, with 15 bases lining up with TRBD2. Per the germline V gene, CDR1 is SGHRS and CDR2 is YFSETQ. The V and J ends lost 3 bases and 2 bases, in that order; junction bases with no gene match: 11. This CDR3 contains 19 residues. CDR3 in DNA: TGCGCCAGCAGCTCCTCGCCGGGACTAGCGGGGGGTTGGCAAGAGACCCAGTACTTC. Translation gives CASSSSPGLAGGWQETQYF.

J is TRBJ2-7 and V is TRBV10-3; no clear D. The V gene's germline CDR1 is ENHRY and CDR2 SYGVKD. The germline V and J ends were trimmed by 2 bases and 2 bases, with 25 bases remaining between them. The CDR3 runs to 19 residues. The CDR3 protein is CAISEGLFGPRTFAYEQYF. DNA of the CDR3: TGTGCCATCAGTGAGGGCCTGTTTGGGCCAAGGACCTTCGCCTACGAGCAGTACTTC.

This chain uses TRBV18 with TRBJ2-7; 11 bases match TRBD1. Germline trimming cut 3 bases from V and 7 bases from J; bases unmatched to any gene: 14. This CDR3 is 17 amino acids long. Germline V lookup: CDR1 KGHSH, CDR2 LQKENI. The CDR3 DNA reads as TGTGCCAGCTCACCCTCACCGGGACAGGGGGTCTCTTGGGAGCAGTACTTC. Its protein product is CASSPSPGQGVSWEQYF.

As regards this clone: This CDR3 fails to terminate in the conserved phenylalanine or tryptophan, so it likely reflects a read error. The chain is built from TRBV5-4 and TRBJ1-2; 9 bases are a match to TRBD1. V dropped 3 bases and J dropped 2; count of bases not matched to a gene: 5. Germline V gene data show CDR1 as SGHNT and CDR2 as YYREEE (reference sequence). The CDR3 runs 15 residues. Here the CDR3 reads CASSSSGTGNYGYTC. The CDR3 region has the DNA TGTGCCAGCAGCTCATCTGGGACAGGGAACTATGGCTACACCTGC.

CDR3 protein: CASSYSGRVGQPQHF. For the CDR3, the DNA is TGTGCCAGCAGTTACTCGGGAAGGGTAGGTCAGCCCCAGCATTTT. The chain recombines TRBV6-6 with TRBJ1-5, with D unresolved. The ends were cut back, 0 bases at V and 6 bases at J, with 12 bases in the middle. This CDR3 contains 15 residues. Germline CDR1 MNHNY, CDR2 SVGAGI (reference sequence).

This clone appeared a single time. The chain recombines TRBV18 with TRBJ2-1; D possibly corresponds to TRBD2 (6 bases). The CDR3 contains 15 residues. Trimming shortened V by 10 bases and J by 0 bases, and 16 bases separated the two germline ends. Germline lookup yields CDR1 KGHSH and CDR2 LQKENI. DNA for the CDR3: TGTGCCACAACCGGAGGGCGAAGCTCCTACAATGAGCAGTTCTTC. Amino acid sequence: CATTGGRSSYNEQFF.

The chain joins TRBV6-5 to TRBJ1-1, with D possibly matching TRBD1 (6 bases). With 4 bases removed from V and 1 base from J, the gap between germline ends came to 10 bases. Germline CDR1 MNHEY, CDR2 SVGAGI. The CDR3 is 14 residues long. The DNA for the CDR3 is TGTGCCAGCAGTTCGCCGGGACAGAACACTGAAGCTTTCTTT. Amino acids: CASSSPGQNTEAFF.

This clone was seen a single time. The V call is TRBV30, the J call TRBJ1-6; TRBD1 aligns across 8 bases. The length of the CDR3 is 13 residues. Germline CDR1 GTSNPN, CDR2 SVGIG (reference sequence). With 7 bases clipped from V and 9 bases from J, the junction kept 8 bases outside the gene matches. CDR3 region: CAFSQGATSPLHF. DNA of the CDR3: TGTGCCTTCTCGCAGGGGGCTACTTCACCCCTCCACTTT.

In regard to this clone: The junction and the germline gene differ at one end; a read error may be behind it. CDR3 loop: CSASDQPQHF. DNA of the CDR3: TGCAGTGCTAGCGATCAGCCCCAGCATTTT. V and J are TRBV20-1 and TRBJ1-5; D is uncertain. CDR1 and CDR2 (germline): DFQATT, SNEGSKA (reference sequence). This CDR3 is built from 10 residues.

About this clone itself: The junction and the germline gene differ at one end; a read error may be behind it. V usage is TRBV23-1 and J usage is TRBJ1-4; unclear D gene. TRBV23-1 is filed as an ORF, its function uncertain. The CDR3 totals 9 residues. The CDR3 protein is CASSRTDVF. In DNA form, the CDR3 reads TGCGCCAGCAGTCGGACGGATGTGTTT.

DNA of the CDR3: TGTGCCAGCAGCACCGGGACGAACACTGAAGCTTTCTTT. Protein: CASSTGTNTEAFF. The chain links TRBV7-3 to TRBJ1-1; maybe TRBD1 (5 bases). Per the germline V gene, CDR1 is SGHTA and CDR2 is FQGTGA. V lost 5 bases, J lost 1 base, and 8 bases lay in between. The CDR3 runs to 13 residues.

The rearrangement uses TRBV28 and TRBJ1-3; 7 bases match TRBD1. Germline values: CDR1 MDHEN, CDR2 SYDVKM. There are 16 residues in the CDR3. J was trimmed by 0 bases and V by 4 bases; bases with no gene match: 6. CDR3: CASSSGQIFSGNTIYF. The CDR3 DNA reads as TGTGCCAGCAGTTCGGGACAGATATTCTCTGGAAACACCATATATTTT.

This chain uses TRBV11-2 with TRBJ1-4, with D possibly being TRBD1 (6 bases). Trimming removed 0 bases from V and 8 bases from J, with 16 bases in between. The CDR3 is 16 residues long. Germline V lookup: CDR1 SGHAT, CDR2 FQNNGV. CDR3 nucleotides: TGTGCCAGCAGCTTAGATCTAGGGTTCAGGGGAGAAAAACTGTTTTTT. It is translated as CASSLDLGFRGEKLFF.

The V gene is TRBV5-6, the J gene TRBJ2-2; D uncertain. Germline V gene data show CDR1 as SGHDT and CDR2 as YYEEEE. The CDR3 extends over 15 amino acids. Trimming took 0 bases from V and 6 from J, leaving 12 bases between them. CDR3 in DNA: TGTGCCAGCAGCTTGGGACGGAATTTTCCCGGGGAGCTGTTTTTT. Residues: CASSLGRNFPGELFF.

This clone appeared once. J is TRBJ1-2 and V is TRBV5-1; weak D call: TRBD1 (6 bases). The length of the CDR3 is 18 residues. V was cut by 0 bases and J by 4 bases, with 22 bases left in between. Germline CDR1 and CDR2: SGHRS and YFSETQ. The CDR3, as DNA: TGCGCCAGCAGCTTGGATCGAAAAGGGGGGAGCATCCTCTATGGCTACACCTTC. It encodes CASSLDRKGGSILYGYTF.

This CDR3 is CASSYSSFRIKLFF. As DNA, the CDR3 is TGTGCCAGCAGTTATTCTTCCTTCAGGATTAAACTGTTTTTT. The chain employs TRBV6-5 and TRBJ1-4; no definite D call. The CDR3 is 14 amino acids. V lost 3 bases and J 11 bases, leaving 16 bases between the germline ends. The germline gives CDR1 MNHEY, CDR2 SVGAGI.

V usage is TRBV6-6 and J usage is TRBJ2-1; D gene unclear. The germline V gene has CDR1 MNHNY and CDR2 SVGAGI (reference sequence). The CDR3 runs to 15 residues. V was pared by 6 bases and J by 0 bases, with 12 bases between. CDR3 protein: CASRPAHRSYNEQFF. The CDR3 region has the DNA TGTGCCAGCAGGCCCGCTCACCGCTCCTACAATGAGCAGTTCTTC.

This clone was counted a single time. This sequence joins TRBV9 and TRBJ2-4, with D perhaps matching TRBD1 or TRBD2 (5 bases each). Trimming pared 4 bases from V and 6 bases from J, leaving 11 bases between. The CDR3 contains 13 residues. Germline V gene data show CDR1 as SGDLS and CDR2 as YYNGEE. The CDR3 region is CASSRGTANIQYF. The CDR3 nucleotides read TGTGCCAGCAGCCGAGGGACCGCAAACATTCAGTACTTC.

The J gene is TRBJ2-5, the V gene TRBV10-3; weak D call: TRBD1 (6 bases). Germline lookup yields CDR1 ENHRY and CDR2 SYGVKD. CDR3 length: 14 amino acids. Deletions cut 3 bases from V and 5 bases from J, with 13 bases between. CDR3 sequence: CAISDGTILETQYF. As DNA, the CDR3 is TGTGCCATCAGTGACGGGACAATCTTGGAGACCCAGTACTTC.

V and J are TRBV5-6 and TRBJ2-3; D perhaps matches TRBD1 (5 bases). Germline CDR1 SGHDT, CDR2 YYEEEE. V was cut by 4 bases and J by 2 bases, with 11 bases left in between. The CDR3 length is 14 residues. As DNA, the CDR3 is TGTGCCAGCAGCCAAAGACAGTTCACAGATACGCAGTATTTT. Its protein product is CASSQRQFTDTQYF.

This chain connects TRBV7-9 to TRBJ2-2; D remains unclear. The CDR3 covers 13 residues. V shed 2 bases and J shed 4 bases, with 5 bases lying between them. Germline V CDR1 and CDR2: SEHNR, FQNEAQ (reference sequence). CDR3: CASSLSTTGELFF. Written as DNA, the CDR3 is TGTGCCAGCAGCTTAAGTACCACCGGGGAGCTGTTTTTT.